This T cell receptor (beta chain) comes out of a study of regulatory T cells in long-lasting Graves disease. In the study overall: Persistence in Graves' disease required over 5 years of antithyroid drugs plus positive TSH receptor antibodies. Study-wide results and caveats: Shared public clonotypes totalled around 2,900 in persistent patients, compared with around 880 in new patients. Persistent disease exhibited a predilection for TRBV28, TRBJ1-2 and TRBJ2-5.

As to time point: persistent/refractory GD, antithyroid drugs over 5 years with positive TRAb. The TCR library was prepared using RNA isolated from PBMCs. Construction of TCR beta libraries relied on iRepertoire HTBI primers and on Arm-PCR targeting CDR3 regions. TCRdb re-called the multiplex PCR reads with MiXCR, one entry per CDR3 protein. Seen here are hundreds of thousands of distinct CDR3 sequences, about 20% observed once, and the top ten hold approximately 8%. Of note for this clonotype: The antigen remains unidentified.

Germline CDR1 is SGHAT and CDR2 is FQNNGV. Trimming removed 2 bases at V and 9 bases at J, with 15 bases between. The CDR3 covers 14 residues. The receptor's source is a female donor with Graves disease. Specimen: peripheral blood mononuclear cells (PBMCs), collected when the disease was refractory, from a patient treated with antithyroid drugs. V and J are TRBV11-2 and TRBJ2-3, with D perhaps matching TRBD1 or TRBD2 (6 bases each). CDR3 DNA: TGTGCCAGCAGCTTACCTCTTCGAGGGGGGACGCAGTATTTT. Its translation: CASSLPLRGGTQYF.